This paragraph covers one T cell receptor (beta chain) sequence. What this receptor recognizes is not known. With a much larger clone just one base away, this may be a read error. The data are from a study of CD8+CD57+ T cells in acquired aplastic anemia (dated by TCRdb to 2016 to 2018). Background on the whole study: DNA extracted from sorted CD4+ and CD8+ cells had a mean of roughly 3.4 ug, with a range of roughly 0.17 to 27.4 ug. A CD8+CD57+ expansion meant a frequency higher than the mean frequency seen in healthy subjects. Study-level results and caveats: CD8+ Simpson's diversity did not differ significantly between patients and healthy controls (P=0.060). Roughly 30 CD8+ CDR3 sequences were found to be shared between patients and controls, but these sequences appeared to be highly expressed in patients and within the immunodominant clones of the patients.

Flow cytometry had shown CD8+CD57+ cell expansion in the patients selected for sequencing. All patients had severe acquired aplastic anemia diagnosed by International Study of Aplastic Anemia and Agranulocytosis and Camitta criteria. No patient had received any therapy when blood was sampled. In the study, sorted CD4+ and CD8+ blood T cells from patients with severe aplastic anemia and from healthy subjects underwent deep sequencing of TCR repertoires. In the USA, patient enrollment took place under clinicaltrials.gov protocols 00001620, 01623167, 00001397, 00071045, 00081523 and 00961064. Ficoll-Paque density gradient centrifugation was used to isolate peripheral blood mononuclear cells. Before DNA was extracted, CD4+ and CD8+ T cells were sorted using either FACS or magnetic beads. The CDR3 holds 15 amino acids from the cysteine to the phenylalanine. Just CDR3 DNA is preserved here, 45 bases in frame from base 1. Trimmed from V: 3 bases; trimmed from J: 3 bases; junction bases lacking a gene match: 7. From a lookup of the germline V gene, CDR1 and CDR2 are MGHRA and YSYEKL.

Profiling of TCR beta VDJ combinations and CDR3 sequences used genomic DNA as the template. An Illumina HiSeq 2000 was the platform used for TCR repertoire sequencing. In the source study's methods: Repertoires were assessed using TRBV/TRBJ rearrangement plots, CDR3 size and DJ length profiles, and Simpson's diversity index. The most abundant DNA sequence in the deep sequencing data was defined as the immunodominant clone. CDR3 amino acid sequences were screened for sharing across subjects and were compared with published repertoires and the VDJdb database. Through fastp at Q25 and MiXCR, TCRdb rebuilt clones from the public reads, retaining in-frame beta chains. Entries that share a CDR3 protein sequence are merged under the most common genes and DNA. TCRdb's processing, not the authors' own work, is the source of the V and J calls. The sample data list about 180,000 distinct CDR3 sequences, and around 60% of these were observed just once. The ten largest make up about 42% of the sample.

The specimen sequenced was sorted CD4+, CD8+, or CD8+CD57+ T cells (not recorded which) from PBMCs. The V and J segments used are TRBV4-1 and TRBJ2-7; TRBD2 fits 8 bases in the junction. This clonotype was obtained from a human donor with aplastic anemia. The CDR3 is CASSHPGTRDYEQYF. The base sequence is TGCGCCAGCAGCCACCCCGGGACTAGAGACTACGAGCAGTACTTC.